Shown below are 28 T cell receptor beta chains from a single sample sequenced in a study of beta chain features in type 1 diabetes. Expressed TCRB transcripts were sequenced after all isolated RNA was converted to cDNA. Some clones are missing from TCRdb's copy, which holds only in-frame ones; the method was immunoSEQ multiplex PCR. The table records 630,000 or so clones, more than 12% of them present only once. No cognate antigen is known for these TCRs. Findings and caveats of the study: Among patients with Type 1 diabetes, TCRB CDR3s were moderately but significantly shorter in every one of the four CD4+ subsets.

Source material: naive CD4+ T cells from blood. The receptor source for this set is a man aged 18 to 30 with type 1 diabetes.

A few counts support this clone. The chain is built from TRBV7-2 and TRBJ1-1, with D unresolved. There are 15 residues in the CDR3. CDR1 is SGHTA, CDR2 FQGNSA, per germline. Trimming took off 5 bases at V and 3 bases at J, with 16 bases between the two ends. This CDR3 reads CASSASVAGYTEAFF. Here the CDR3 DNA reads TGTGCCAGCAGCGCCTCGGTTGCGGGGTACACTGAAGCTTTCTTT.

This clone occurred a few times. The chain employs TRBV7-9 and TRBJ2-2, with D hard to call. V lost 7 bases to trimming and J lost 4 bases, with 10 bases between them. The CDR3 has 13 amino acids. Looked up from germline, CDR1 is SEHNR and CDR2 is FQNEAQ (reference sequence). The CDR3 bases are TGTGCCAGCATCCCCCTCGTCACCGGGGAGCTGTTTTTT. The encoded protein is CASIPLVTGELFF.

As to this clone: This could be a read error, since a much larger clone is one nucleotide away. The CDR3 loop is CASSFYNEQFF. The DNA of the CDR3 is TGTGCCAGCAGTTTTTACAATGAGCAGTTCTTC. The J gene is TRBJ2-1, the V gene TRBV27; D not certain. CDR1 and CDR2 from the germline V gene are MNHEY and SMNVEV (reference sequence). The V end lost 3 bases, the J end lost 4 bases, and 1 base lay between the germline ends. This CDR3 has 11 amino acids.

The CDR3 loop is CASSLGRPGSEQYF. The CDR3 DNA follows: TGTGCCAGCAGCTTGGGTCGGCCAGGGAGTGAGCAGTACTTC. This chain joins TRBV5-6 and TRBJ2-7; D is tentatively TRBD1 or TRBD2 (5 bases each). V shed 0 bases and J shed 7 bases, with 14 bases lying between them. This CDR3 spans 14 amino acids. Germline CDR1 is SGHDT and CDR2 is YYEEEE.

The V and J genes are TRBV7-2 and TRBJ2-4, with D unclear. Germline lookup yields CDR1 SGHTA and CDR2 FQGNSA. This CDR3 has 11 amino acids. V lost 5 bases to trimming and J lost 5 bases, with 4 bases between them. The CDR3 sequence is CASSRENIQYF. For the CDR3, the DNA is TGTGCCAGCAGCAGGGAAAACATTCAGTACTTC. The whole variable domain, remainder taken from reference TRBV7-2 and TRBJ2-4, is GAGVSQSPSNKVTEKGKDVELRCDPISGHTALYWYRQSLGQGLEFLIYFQGNSAPDKSGLPSDRFSAERTGGSVSTLTIQRTQQEDSAVYLCASSRENIQYFGAGTRLSVL.

There are a few counts of this clone. The chain carries TRBV4-3 and TRBJ2-5, with a possible D match to TRBD1 (7 bases). The CDR3 is 15 amino acids. Germline V lookup: CDR1 LGHNA, CDR2 YSLEER. The germline V and J ends were trimmed by 1 base and 4 bases, with 13 bases remaining between them. DNA for the CDR3: TGCGCCAGCAGCCAAGGGAGGGGGCGGAGAGAGACCCAGTACTTC. It yields the protein CASSQGRGRRETQYF.

This chain uses TRBV6-1 with TRBJ1-5, with a weak D call TRBD1 (5 bases). There are 16 residues in the CDR3. Germline loops: CDR1 MNHNS, CDR2 SASEGT. V lost 3 bases and J lost 11, with 23 bases in between. The CDR3 reads CASSEALNRLGESQHF. CDR3 bases: TGTGCCAGCAGTGAGGCCTTGAACAGGCTAGGGGAATCCCAGCATTTT.

As regards this clone: The same CDR3 arises from other DNA sequences in this sample as well. V is TRBV20-1 and J is TRBJ2-1; D perhaps matches TRBD2 (6 bases). V lost 6 bases to trimming and J lost 8 bases, with 8 bases between them. Germline V gene lookup returns CDR1 DFQATT and CDR2 SNEGSKA (reference sequence). The CDR3 spans 10 residues. The CDR3, as DNA: TGCAGTGCAGGAGGGGATGAGCAGTTCTTC. It translates to CSAGGDEQFF.

This clone was counted only a few times. The chain is built from TRBV11-2 and TRBJ2-1, with 7 bases fitting TRBD2. Trimming took 1 base from V and 13 from J; bases not matched to a gene: 10. The V gene's germline CDR1 is SGHAT and CDR2 FQNNGV. There are 14 residues in the CDR3. The CDR3 loop reads CASSLARGGGDQFF. The CDR3 DNA reads as TGTGCCAGCAGCTTAGCCCGCGGGGGAGGGGACCAGTTCTTC.

The chain carries TRBV27 and TRBJ1-5; a weak D match, TRBD1 (6 bases). Trimming pared 5 bases from V and 7 bases from J, leaving 9 bases between. The CDR3 totals 12 residues. Germline V gene sequence: CDR1 MNHEY, CDR2 SMNVEV (reference sequence). The CDR3 DNA follows: TGTGCCAGCAGTACGACAGGCCAGCCCCAGCATTTT. Its protein product is CASSTTGQPQHF.

The chain recombines TRBV30 with TRBJ2-2, with no clear D. The CDR3 covers 14 residues. Trimming stripped 0 bases from V and 4 bases from J, with 9 bases between. CDR1 is GTSNPN, CDR2 SVGIG, per germline (reference sequence). CDR3 DNA: TGTGCCTGGAGTGTACGCCTGATCACCGGGGAGCTGTTTTTT. Residues: CAWSVRLITGELFF.

This clone was found a few times. The chain links TRBV30 to TRBJ1-1; D not resolved. Germline V gives CDR1 GTSNPN, CDR2 SVGIG (reference sequence). The length of the CDR3 is 13 residues. Trimming took off 4 bases at V and 2 bases at J, with 11 bases between the two ends. DNA of the CDR3: TGTGCCTGGAATCGCGGACTCAACACTGAAGCTTTCTTT. It codes for CAWNRGLNTEAFF.

This rearrangement joins TRBV28 to TRBJ2-7, with D possibly matching TRBD1 (7 bases). The germline V and J ends were trimmed by 8 bases and 6 bases, with 23 bases remaining between them. Germline V lookup: CDR1 MDHEN, CDR2 SYDVKM. The CDR3 sequence is 15 residues long. DNA of the CDR3: TGTGCCAGCGCCCTCCCGAGACAGGGACTCTCCGAGCAGTACTTC. Residues: CASALPRQGLSEQYF. The variable domain in full, completed from reference TRBV28 and TRBJ2-7, reads DVKVTQSSRYLVKRTGEKVFLECVQDMDHENMFWYRQDPGLGLRLIYFSYDVKMKEKGDIPEGYSVSREKKERFSLILESASTNQTSMYLCASALPRQGLSEQYFGPGTRLTVT.

The V and J genes are TRBV4-1 and TRBJ2-6, with 8 bases lining up with TRBD1. Germline V lookup: CDR1 MGHRA, CDR2 YSYEKL. The CDR3 spans 21 residues. The ends lost 0 bases at V and 3 bases at J; junction bases unmatched: 16. CDR3 loop: CASSQDLLRTGPRVGANVLTF. CDR3 coding DNA: TGCGCCAGCAGCCAAGATCTACTCCGGACAGGGCCAAGGGTTGGGGCCAACGTCCTGACTTTC.

This clone was counted only a few times. The rearrangement joins TRBV28 to TRBJ1-2; unclear D gene. This CDR3 comprises 14 residues. Germline CDR1 and CDR2: MDHEN and SYDVKM. V was shortened by 5 bases and J by 4 bases, with 14 bases between the two germline ends. CDR3 in amino acids: CASSPMTLTYGYTF. CDR3 bases: TGTGCCAGCAGTCCCATGACCCTCACCTATGGCTACACCTTC.

This chain uses TRBV29-1 with TRBJ1-3; perhaps TRBD1 as D (5 bases). Looked up from germline, CDR1 is SQVTM and CDR2 is ANQGSEA. The ends were cut back, 7 bases at V and 3 bases at J, with 10 bases in the middle. The CDR3 is made up of 12 amino acids. CDR3 nucleotides: TGCAGCGGAAGGGACCGTGGAAACACCATATATTTT. Its translation is CSGRDRGNTIYF.

V usage is TRBV30 and J usage is TRBJ2-7; 9 positions agree with TRBD1. The CDR3 sequence is 15 residues long. The trim removed 1 base at V and 3 bases at J, leaving 7 bases unmatched. Germline loops: CDR1 GTSNPN, CDR2 SVGIG (reference sequence). For the CDR3, the DNA is TGTGCCTGGAGTGGGGACAGGGTTTGGATCTACGAGCAGTACTTC. Protein sequence: CAWSGDRVWIYEQYF.

This clone was seen more than once but under ten times. The chain couples TRBV9 to TRBJ2-1, with 10 bases identical to TRBD2. In germline, CDR1 is SGDLS, CDR2 YYNGEE. J gave up 4 bases and V 1 base, and 5 bases lay outside the gene matches. The CDR3 covers 16 residues. CDR3 residues: CASSVFGTSAYNEQFF. As DNA, the CDR3 is TGTGCCAGCAGCGTATTTGGGACTAGCGCTTACAATGAGCAGTTCTTC.

This chain joins TRBV10-3 and TRBJ2-5; 10 bases align to TRBD1. Gene TRBJ2-7 matches the end of the DNA better, so the J call may be wrong. The CDR3 covers 13 residues. The V gene's germline CDR1 is ENHRY and CDR2 SYGVKD. CDR3 in DNA: TGTGCCATCAGGTGGGACAGGGGCTACGAGCAGTACTTC. Translating it yields CAIRWDRGYEQYF.

This clone occurred a few times. The chain has TRBV28 and TRBJ1-5, with D tentatively TRBD1 (5 bases). Trimming removed 5 bases at V and 6 bases at J, with 17 bases between. CDR1 is MDHEN and CDR2 is SYDVKM in the germline V gene. The CDR3 totals 15 residues. CDR3 region: CASSITTVTRQPQHF. For the CDR3, the DNA is TGTGCCAGCAGTATCACGACAGTAACGCGTCAGCCCCAGCATTTT. The whole variable domain, remainder taken from reference TRBV28 and TRBJ1-5, is DVKVTQSSRYLVKRTGEKVFLECVQDMDHENMFWYRQDPGLGLRLIYFSYDVKMKEKGDIPEGYSVSREKKERFSLILESASTNQTSMYLCASSITTVTRQPQHFGDGTRLSIL.

Comment on this clone: The junction does not match germline at one end; this may be a read error. The chain recombines TRBV28 with TRBJ2-3; 7 bases are shared with TRBD1. This CDR3 spans 15 amino acids. Germline CDR1 reads MDHEN; CDR2 reads SYDVKM. The CDR3 DNA sequence: TGTGCCAGCAGTACTACGACAGGGCCCACAGGTACGCAGTATTTT. This translates into CASSTTTGPTGTQYF.

This chain connects TRBV14 to TRBJ1-1; 9 bases line up with TRBD1. Germline V gives CDR1 SGHDN, CDR2 FVKESK. The length of the CDR3 is 14 residues. With 5 bases clipped from V and 1 base from J, the junction kept 2 bases outside the gene matches. CDR3 amino acids: CASSTGQGNTEAFF. The CDR3 DNA reads as TGTGCCAGCAGCACGGGACAGGGGAACACTGAAGCTTTCTTT.

The chain combines TRBV5-4 with TRBJ2-3, with 10 nucleotides matching TRBD1. The V gene end was trimmed by 10 bases and the J gene end by 5 bases; junction bases not matched to a gene: 10. The length of the CDR3 is 14 residues. Germline V lookup: CDR1 SGHNT, CDR2 YYREEE (reference sequence). CDR3 loop: CAAHRQGAEDTQYF. The CDR3 DNA sequence: TGTGCCGCCCACCGACAGGGGGCCGAAGATACGCAGTATTTT.

This clone was observed a handful of times. V is TRBV5-1 and J is TRBJ2-1; 8 bases agree with TRBD1. The germline CDR1 and CDR2 sequences are SGHRS and YFSETQ. V lost 3 bases, J lost 6 bases, and 5 bases stayed unmatched. CDR3 length: 14 amino acids. The CDR3: CASSSGQGLNEQFF. The CDR3 DNA is TGCGCCAGCAGCTCCGGACAGGGTCTCAATGAGCAGTTCTTC.

This clone was observed a handful of times. The CDR3 loop reads CASSQAYAGTVGYTF. Written as DNA, the CDR3 is TGCGCCAGCAGCCAAGCCTACGCCGGGACGGTAGGCTACACCTTC. This chain links TRBV4-3 with TRBJ1-2, with D maybe TRBD1 (5 bases). Trimming left V 1 base short and J 8 bases short, with 17 bases between. CDR3 length: 15 residues. Germline assignment: CDR1 LGHNA and CDR2 YSLEER.

This clone occurred a few times. V and J are TRBV7-9 and TRBJ2-3; a weak D match, TRBD2 (6 bases). CDR1 SEHNR and CDR2 FQNEAQ come from the germline V gene (reference sequence). The CDR3 consists of 16 residues. V lost 2 bases and J lost 0, with 12 bases in between. The CDR3 loop is CASSLPRGTSTDTQYF. The CDR3 DNA sequence: TGTGCCAGCAGCTTACCCCGGGGGACTAGCACAGATACGCAGTATTTT.

The chain is built from TRBV28 and TRBJ2-5; D gene ambiguous. The end of the DNA aligns better with TRBJ2-7, so the J call may be wrong. Germline CDR1 reads MDHEN; CDR2 reads SYDVKM. The CDR3 is 13 residues long. The CDR3, as DNA: TGTGCCAGCACCCCTTTCCCAGCCTACGAGCAGTACTTC. Amino acids: CASTPFPAYEQYF.

This clone was picked up a small number of times. The chain is built from TRBV6-1 and TRBJ1-1, with TRBD1 identical over 9 bases. The germline gives CDR1 MNHNS, CDR2 SASEGT. V lost 3 bases and J lost 5; bases outside the gene matches: 10. The CDR3 covers 16 residues. The CDR3 nucleotides read TGTGCCAGCAGTGATGGACAGGGGAGGAGTGGAACTGAAGCTTTCTTT. Its protein product is CASSDGQGRSGTEAFF.